What follows are 18 T cell receptor beta chains derived from one specimen sequenced in a study of blood T cell repertoires in COVID-19. Libraries were prepared by immunoSEQ multiplex PCR; TCRdb keeps only in-frame clonotypes and omits some of them. The sample lists some 60,000 clones, around 84% occurring once. Material for sequencing was peripheral blood. These receptors were taken from a human donor with active COVID-19. The donor label of this sample is uncertain.

The chain couples TRBV3-1 (or the pseudogene TRBV3-2) to TRBJ2-4; 7 bases are a match to TRBD1. The CDR3 extends over 15 amino acids. Trimming removed 1 base from V and 5 bases from J; junction bases left unmatched: 5. Germline CDR1 LGHDT, CDR2 YNNKEL (reference sequence). The chain's CDR3 is CASSQGSRGQNIQYF. The CDR3 DNA reads as TGTGCCAGCAGCCAAGGGTCGAGGGGGCAAAACATTCAGTACTTC.

The chain recombines TRBV23-1 with TRBJ2-1; 7 positions match TRBD2. TRBV23-1 counts as an open reading frame of uncertain function. The J segment lost 0 bases and the V segment lost 0 bases, leaving 11 bases of the junction unmatched. The CDR3 sequence is 19 residues long. The CDR3 sequence: CASSQSTPREGLSYNEQFF. The CDR3 nucleotides are TGCGCCAGCAGTCAATCGACCCCGAGGGAGGGCCTCTCCTACAATGAGCAGTTCTTC.

The rearrangement links TRBV5-1 to TRBJ2-2; the D gene is possibly TRBD1 (6 bases). V was shortened by 3 bases and J by 7 bases, with 13 bases between the two germline ends. The CDR3 covers 14 residues. CDR1 is SGHRS, CDR2 YFSETQ, per germline. DNA for the CDR3: TGCGCCAGCAGCTCAGGGGTTGAGGACGGGGAGCTGTTTTTT. As protein: CASSSGVEDGELFF.

V is TRBV20-1 and J is TRBJ2-7; 7 bases align to TRBD2. The V segment lost 3 bases and the J segment 2 bases; nucleotides outside the gene matches: 10. The germline CDR1 and CDR2 sequences are DFQATT and SNEGSKA (reference sequence). The CDR3 covers 15 residues. The CDR3 DNA follows: TGCAGTGCTAGTCGGACTAGAAGACCTACCTACGAGCAGTACTTC. Residues: CSASRTRRPTYEQYF.

This chain connects TRBV19 to TRBJ1-1; D remains ambiguous. CDR3 length equals 14 residues. V dropped 5 bases and J dropped 4 bases, with 14 bases sitting between them. CDR1 is LNHDA and CDR2 is SQIVND in the germline V gene (reference sequence). The CDR3 spells CASSPLYGVTEAFF. CDR3 nucleotides: TGTGCCAGTAGTCCCCTCTACGGGGTCACTGAAGCTTTCTTT.

The chain carries TRBV5-1 and TRBJ2-7, with TRBD2 matching over 7 bases. Germline V gene lookup returns CDR1 SGHRS and CDR2 YFSETQ. Unmatched junction bases numbered 16, after V lost 7 bases and J lost 6 bases. This CDR3 comprises 15 residues. CDR3 region: CASYLWAGERAEQYF. The CDR3 bases are TGCGCCAGCTATTTGTGGGCGGGGGAGCGCGCCGAGCAGTACTTC.

The V gene is TRBV7-3, the J gene TRBJ1-2; 9 positions match TRBD1. Germline V CDR1 and CDR2: SGHTA, FQGTGA. The CDR3 length is 13 residues. With V trimmed by 5 bases and J by 6 bases, 4 bases remained unmatched. The CDR3 protein is CASSLGTGNGYTF. In DNA, the CDR3 is TGTGCCAGCAGCCTCGGGACAGGGAATGGCTACACCTTC.

The table lists this clone with a count of one. The chain uses TRBV11-2 and TRBJ2-2; perhaps TRBD2 as D (5 bases). The germline gives CDR1 SGHAT, CDR2 FQNNGV. This CDR3 spans 16 amino acids. The V gene lost 0 bases and the J gene lost 4 bases, with 12 bases spanning the gap. The CDR3 loop reads CASSLDPGGLTGELFF. Here the CDR3 DNA reads TGTGCCAGCAGCTTAGACCCAGGAGGACTCACCGGGGAGCTGTTTTTT.

CDR3 nucleotides: TGTGCCAGCAGCCTCCTAACCCGGACTAGCGGGAATACAGATACGCAGTATTTT. This sequence encodes CASSLLTRTSGNTDTQYF. The chain joins TRBV4-2 to TRBJ2-3, with TRBD2 identical over 12 bases. This CDR3 spans 18 amino acids. The trim removed 4 bases at V and 3 bases at J, leaving 11 bases unmatched. Germline V lookup: CDR1 LGHNA, CDR2 YNFKEQ.

This clone was picked up one time. This chain connects TRBV6-5 to TRBJ1-2; 7 nucleotides match TRBD1. The CDR3 consists of 12 residues. Germline loops: CDR1 MNHEY, CDR2 SVGAGI. The J segment lost 4 bases and the V segment lost 8 bases, leaving 4 bases of the junction unmatched. In DNA, the CDR3 is TGTGCCAGCTTTGGACAGGCCTATGGCTACACCTTC. It yields the protein CASFGQAYGYTF.

The chain couples TRBV6-5 to TRBJ2-5, with TRBD2 as a possible D gene (6 bases). The CDR3 runs 14 residues. In germline, CDR1 is MNHEY, CDR2 SVGAGI. V lost 6 bases and J lost 5, with 16 bases in between. The CDR3 DNA follows: TGTGCCAGCAGGGGATTAGCGGAAGGCGAGACCCAGTACTTC. Translating it yields CASRGLAEGETQYF.

The chain is built from TRBV18 and TRBJ2-3; possible D gene TRBD1, 5 bases. From germline, CDR1 is KGHSH and CDR2 LQKENI. Trimming cost V 2 bases and J 5 bases, with 14 bases left between them. The CDR3 extends over 15 amino acids. The CDR3 loop is CASSPGQGSEDTQYF. The CDR3 DNA reads TGTGCCAGCTCACCAGGCCAGGGTTCAGAAGATACGCAGTATTTT.

This chain connects TRBV11-1 to TRBJ2-3; D is ambiguous. The CDR3 is made up of 13 amino acids. Germline V lookup: CDR1 SGHAT, CDR2 FQDESV (reference sequence). Trimming took off 1 base at V and 3 bases at J, with 5 bases between the two ends. CDR3 loop: CASSLGHTDTQYF. The CDR3, as DNA: TGTGCCAGCAGCTTAGGACATACAGATACGCAGTATTTT.

This chain connects TRBV15 to TRBJ2-3; D might be TRBD1 (5 bases). The V end lost 6 bases, the J end lost 0 bases, and 7 bases lay between the germline ends. The V gene's germline CDR1 is LNHNV and CDR2 YYDKDF (reference sequence). The CDR3 length is 13 residues. The CDR3 nucleotides are TGTGCCACCAGGGGGCGAAGCACAGATACGCAGTATTTT. Translation gives CATRGRSTDTQYF.

The CDR3 loop reads CASSSQLYEQYF. CDR3 in DNA: TGTGCCAGCAGTTCCCAGTTGTACGAGCAGTACTTC. This rearrangement joins TRBV12-3 or TRBV12-4 to TRBJ2-7, with D hard to call. Trimming took 4 bases from V and 4 from J, leaving 8 bases between them. The CDR3 length is 12 residues.

V gene TRBV7-9 combines with J gene TRBJ2-1; 7 nucleotides line up with TRBD2. This CDR3 is 15 amino acids long. After removal of 3 bases from V and 3 bases from J, the junction contained 5 bases not matched to a gene. Per the germline V gene, CDR1 is SEHNR and CDR2 is FQNEAQ (reference sequence). The CDR3 loop reads CASSFGRGYYNEQFF. CDR3 sequence (DNA): TGTGCCAGCAGCTTCGGGCGGGGGTACTACAATGAGCAGTTCTTC.

The rearrangement uses TRBV5-1 and TRBJ2-1; perhaps TRBD2 as D (5 bases). V was shortened by 6 bases and J by 5 bases, with 18 bases between the two germline ends. Germline values: CDR1 SGHRS, CDR2 YFSETQ. This CDR3 contains 15 residues. The CDR3 DNA follows: TGCGCCAGCAAAACTTCCGGGAATTTCCACAATGAGCAGTTCTTC. The encoded protein is CASKTSGNFHNEQFF.

This clone was counted between two and nine times. The chain carries TRBV28 and TRBJ1-6; a weak D match, TRBD1 (5 bases). V lost 3 bases and J lost 10, with 10 bases in between. This CDR3 comprises 13 residues. Germline assignment: CDR1 MDHEN and CDR2 SYDVKM. DNA of the CDR3: TGTGCCAGCAGTTTCTTGGGGGGATCACCCCTCCACTTT. Protein: CASSFLGGSPLHF.